This TCR beta chain is drawn from a study of beta chain features in type 1 diabetes (dated by TCRdb to the late 2010s). As for the study more broadly: Mean age, gender distribution, total cell number and subset yield did not differ between patients and healthy donors. A total of roughly 100,000,000 sorted cells were examined across all samples, and the number of cells per subset was strongly correlated with RNA yield. The study compared the TCRB repertoires of sorted circulating CD4+ T cell subsets in recently diagnosed type 1 diabetes patients with those in matched healthy donors. Naive and central memory subsets were obtained from all 30 or so donors, but regulatory and stem cell-like memory subsets were isolated from only 8 patients and roughly eight healthy donors. The paper's findings and limits, for the study overall: A moderate but significant shortening of TCRB CDR3 length was observed in type 1 diabetes patients in all four CD4+ subsets. The naive, central memory and regulatory TCRB repertoires appeared to resemble one another more closely among patients than among healthy donors. PCR may preferentially amplify shorter templates, but because patient and control samples were amplified and corrected together, any resulting skew would affect both groups equally. At VDJ recombination sites, patients with type 1 diabetes made fewer insertions and deleted more nucleotides, a pattern implying thymic rearrangement abnormalities. Because small numbers of individuals were included in the HLA sub-analyses, any influence of HLA type on TCRB rearrangement was left unresolved. Because cDNA was sequenced instead of genomic DNA, highly expressing activated cells could be over-represented, though the groups showed no difference in activation or CD3 levels.

Each donor gave one peripheral blood draw, approximately 110 mL on average, collected into heparinised tubes. Naive, central memory, regulatory and stem cell-like memory CD4+ T cells were sorted on a BD FACSAria II using a panel including CD45RO, CCR7, CD25, CD127, CD95 and CD27. All sorted populations exceeded 95% purity. PBMCs were isolated right away by Lymphoprep density gradient centrifugation and were stained directly, without culture. Samples were stained and sorted in pairs, with one healthy donor and one patient per experiment, so that batch effects were minimized. As for this clone: The clone's antigen remains unknown. No base quality information exists; no much larger clone differs at one position.

The High Capacity cDNA Reverse Transcription Kit was used to reverse transcribe all of the isolated RNA, meaning that expressed TCRB transcripts were what got sequenced. Naive, central memory and regulatory T cell samples underwent deep immunoSEQ sequencing, averaging around 3.6 million total reads per sample. Sorted cells were lysed in RLT buffer, and RNA was extracted using DNase-treated RNeasy Micro or Mini kits according to cell number. To prevent cross-contamination, each cell subset was processed individually, whereas patient and healthy donor samples were processed jointly. TCRB sequences were amplified from cDNA with the immunoSEQ multiplex PCR, producing 87-bp fragments spanning the CDR3 region. Amplicons were sequenced on the Illumina HiSeq platform. In the authors' own workflow: Synthetic template baselines were used to correct PCR bias computationally, reads within Hamming distance 2 were collapsed, and singletons that could not be merged were discarded. Reads were aligned against IMGT so that V, D and J genes, CDR3 length and insertions or deletions at six rearrangement sites could be assigned. Clonotype counts were normalized to sorted cell number within each subset before computing true diversity and Gini coefficients with the tcR R package. The overlap coefficient, calculated on TCRB nucleotide sequences, was used to quantify repertoire sharing. As a proxy for the pre-selection repertoire, out-of-frame TCRB sequences from naive cells were analyzed. Sourced from immuneACCESS, this table was stored by TCRdb with only in-frame sequences that have V and J called. A share of the clones is absent; for the studies checked, an unresolved V gene accounts for under half, and the remainder has no known explanation. That table supplies the V and J calls and clone size; D and trimming were determined from the DNA. This sample gives 250,000 to 300,000 clones in total; around 24% of them show up just once. The ten largest clones represent approximately 0.011% of the sample.

The clonotype originates from a young woman with type 1 diabetes. Sequencing input: naive CD4+ T cells from blood. What this sample's cell subset or site label stands for: true naive CD4+ T cells.

The CDR3 amino acid sequence is: CASSHPVANEQFF. The nucleotide sequence reads TGTGCCAGCAGCCACCCGGTTGCCAATGAGCAGTTCTTC. Here the chain combines TRBV11-2 and TRBJ2-1; no D gene call is confident. CDR1 and CDR2, looked up from the germline V gene, are SGHAT and FQNNGV. Including the terminal cysteine and phenylalanine, the CDR3 comprises 13 residues. CDR3 DNA only is kept here, 39 bases in frame from base 1. V sheds 5 bases and J sheds 6 bases, leaving 11 bases between their ends.